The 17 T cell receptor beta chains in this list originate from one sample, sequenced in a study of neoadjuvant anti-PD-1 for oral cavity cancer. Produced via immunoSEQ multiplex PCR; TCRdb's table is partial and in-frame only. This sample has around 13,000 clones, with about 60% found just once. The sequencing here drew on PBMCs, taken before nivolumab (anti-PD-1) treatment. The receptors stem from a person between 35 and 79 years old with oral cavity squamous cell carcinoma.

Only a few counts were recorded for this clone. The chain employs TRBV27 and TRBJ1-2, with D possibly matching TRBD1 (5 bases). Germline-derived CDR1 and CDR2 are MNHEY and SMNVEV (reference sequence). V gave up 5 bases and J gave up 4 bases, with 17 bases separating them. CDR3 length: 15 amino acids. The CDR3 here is CASSDVLTGPYGYTF. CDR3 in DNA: TGTGCCAGCAGTGACGTCTTGACGGGGCCCTATGGCTACACCTTC.

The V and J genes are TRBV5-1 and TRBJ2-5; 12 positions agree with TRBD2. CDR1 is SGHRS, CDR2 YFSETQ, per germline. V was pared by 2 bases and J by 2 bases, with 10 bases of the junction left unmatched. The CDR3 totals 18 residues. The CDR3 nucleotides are TGCGCCAGCAGCTTTTCCGGCGGACTAGCGGGAATTCAAGAGACCCAGTACTTC. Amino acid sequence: CASSFSGGLAGIQETQYF.

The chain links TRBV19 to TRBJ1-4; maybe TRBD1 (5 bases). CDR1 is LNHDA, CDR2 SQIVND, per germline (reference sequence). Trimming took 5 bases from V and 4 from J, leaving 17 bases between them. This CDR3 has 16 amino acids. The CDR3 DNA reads TGTGCCAGTAGTTTTTACCGGGACCCTCTTAATGAAAAACTGTTTTTT. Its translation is CASSFYRDPLNEKLFF. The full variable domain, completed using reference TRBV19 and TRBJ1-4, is DGGITQSPKYLFRKEGQNVTLSCEQNLNHDAMYWYRQDPGQGLRLIYYSQIVNDFQKGDIAEGYSVSREKKESFPLTVTSAQKNPTAFYLCASSFYRDPLNEKLFFGSGTQLSVL.

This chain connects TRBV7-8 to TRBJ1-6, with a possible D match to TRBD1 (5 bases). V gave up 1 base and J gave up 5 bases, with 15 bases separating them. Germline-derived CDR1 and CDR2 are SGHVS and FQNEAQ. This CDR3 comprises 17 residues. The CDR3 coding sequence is TGTGCCAGCAGCTTAGTAGGGTCGGGGCTTAATAATTCACCCCTCCACTTT. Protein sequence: CASSLVGSGLNNSPLHF.

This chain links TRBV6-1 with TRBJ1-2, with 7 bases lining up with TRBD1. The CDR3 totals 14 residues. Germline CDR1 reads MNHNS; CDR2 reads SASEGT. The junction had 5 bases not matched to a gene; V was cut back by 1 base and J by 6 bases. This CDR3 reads CASSEEGTVHGYTF. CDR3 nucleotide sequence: TGTGCCAGCAGTGAAGAAGGGACAGTCCATGGCTACACCTTC.

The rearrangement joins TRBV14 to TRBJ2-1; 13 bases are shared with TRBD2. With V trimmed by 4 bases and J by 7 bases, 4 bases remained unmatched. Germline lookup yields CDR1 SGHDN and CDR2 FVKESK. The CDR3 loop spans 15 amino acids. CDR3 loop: CASSRTSGGGNEQFF. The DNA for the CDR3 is TGTGCCAGCAGCCGGACTAGCGGGGGTGGAAATGAGCAGTTCTTC.

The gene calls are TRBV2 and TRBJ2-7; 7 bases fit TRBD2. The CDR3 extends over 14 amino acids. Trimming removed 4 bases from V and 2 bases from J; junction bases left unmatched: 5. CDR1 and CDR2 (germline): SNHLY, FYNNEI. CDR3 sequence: CASSGAGRAYEQYF. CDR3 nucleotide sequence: TGTGCCAGCAGTGGCGCAGGGAGGGCCTACGAGCAGTACTTC.

CDR3 sequence: CASSTRGGQNTEAFF. CDR3 DNA: TGTGCCAGCAGCACCCGTGGGGGCCAGAACACTGAAGCTTTCTTT. The chain recombines TRBV5-5 with TRBJ1-1; a possible D gene is TRBD1 (6 bases). The germline gives CDR1 SGHKS, CDR2 YYEKEE (reference sequence). Trimming removed 4 bases from V and 1 base from J, with 14 bases in between. The CDR3 totals 15 residues.

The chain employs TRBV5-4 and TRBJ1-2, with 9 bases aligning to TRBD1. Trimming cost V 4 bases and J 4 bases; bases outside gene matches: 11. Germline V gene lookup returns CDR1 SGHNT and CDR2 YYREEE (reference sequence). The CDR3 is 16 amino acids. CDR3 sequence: CASSPPDRGRGYGYTF. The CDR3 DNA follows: TGTGCCAGCAGCCCCCCGGACAGGGGAAGGGGCTATGGCTACACCTTC.

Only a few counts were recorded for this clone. Here the CDR3 DNA reads TGTGCCAGCACGGGAAATCTCTACGAGCAGTACTTC. Residues: CASTGNLYEQYF. The J gene is TRBJ2-7, the V gene TRBV13; weak D call: TRBD2 (5 bases). The CDR3 totals 12 residues. V gave up 7 bases and J gave up 3 bases, with 10 bases separating them. The germline V gene has CDR1 PRHDT and CDR2 FYEKMQ (reference sequence).

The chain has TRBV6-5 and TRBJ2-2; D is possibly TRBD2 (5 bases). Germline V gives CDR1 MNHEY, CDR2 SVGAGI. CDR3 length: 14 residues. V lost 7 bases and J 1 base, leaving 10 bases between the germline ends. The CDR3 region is CASKKRRNTGELFF. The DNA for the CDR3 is TGTGCCAGCAAGAAGCGGAGGAACACCGGGGAGCTGTTTTTT.

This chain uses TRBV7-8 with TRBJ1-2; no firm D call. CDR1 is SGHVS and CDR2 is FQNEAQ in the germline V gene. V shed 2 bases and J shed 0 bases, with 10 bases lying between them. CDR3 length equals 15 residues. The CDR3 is CASSLSQGSNYGYTF. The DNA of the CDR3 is TGTGCCAGCAGCTTAAGCCAAGGATCTAACTATGGCTACACCTTC.

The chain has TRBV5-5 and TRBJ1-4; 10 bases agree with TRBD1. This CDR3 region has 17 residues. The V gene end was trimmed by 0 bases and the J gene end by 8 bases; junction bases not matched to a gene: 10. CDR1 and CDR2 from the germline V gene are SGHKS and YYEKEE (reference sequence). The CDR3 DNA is TGTGCCAGCAGCTTGGTTGGGGTGACAGGGGGCGAAGAAAAACTGTTTTTT. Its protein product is CASSLVGVTGGEEKLFF.

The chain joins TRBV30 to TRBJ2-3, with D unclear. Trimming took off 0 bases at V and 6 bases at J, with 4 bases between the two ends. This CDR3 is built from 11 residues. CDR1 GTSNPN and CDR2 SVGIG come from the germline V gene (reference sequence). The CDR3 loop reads CAWSVSDTQYF. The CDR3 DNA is TGTGCCTGGAGTGTATCCGATACGCAGTATTTT.

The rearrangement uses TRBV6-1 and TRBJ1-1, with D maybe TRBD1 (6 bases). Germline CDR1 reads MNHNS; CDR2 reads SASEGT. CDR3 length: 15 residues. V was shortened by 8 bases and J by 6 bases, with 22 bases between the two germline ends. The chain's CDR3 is CASSLGGRGGAEAFF. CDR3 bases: TGTGCCAGCTCCCTTGGTGGCAGGGGAGGTGCTGAAGCTTTCTTT.

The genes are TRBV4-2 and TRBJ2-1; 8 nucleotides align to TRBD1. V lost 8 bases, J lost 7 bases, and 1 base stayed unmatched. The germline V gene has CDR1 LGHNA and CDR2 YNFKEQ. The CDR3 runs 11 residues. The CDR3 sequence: CASGQGNEQFF. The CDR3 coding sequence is TGTGCCAGCGGACAGGGTAATGAGCAGTTCTTC.

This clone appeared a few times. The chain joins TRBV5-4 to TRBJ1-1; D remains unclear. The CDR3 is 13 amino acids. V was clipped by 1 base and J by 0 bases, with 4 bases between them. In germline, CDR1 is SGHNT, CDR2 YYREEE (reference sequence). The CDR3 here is CASSLWVNTEAFF. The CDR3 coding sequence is TGTGCCAGCAGCTTGTGGGTGAACACTGAAGCTTTCTTT.